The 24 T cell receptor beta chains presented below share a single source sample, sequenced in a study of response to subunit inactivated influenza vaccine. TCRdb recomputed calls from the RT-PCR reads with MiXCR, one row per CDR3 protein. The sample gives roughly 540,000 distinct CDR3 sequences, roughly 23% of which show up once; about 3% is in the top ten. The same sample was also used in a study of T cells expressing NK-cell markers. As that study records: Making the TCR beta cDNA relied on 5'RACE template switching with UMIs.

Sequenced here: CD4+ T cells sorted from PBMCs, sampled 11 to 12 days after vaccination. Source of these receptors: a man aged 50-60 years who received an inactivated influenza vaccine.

In DNA form, the CDR3 reads TGCGCCAGCAGCTCGGAAGCGGGATCCTACAATGAGCAGTTCTTC. It specifies CASSSEAGSYNEQFF. The rearrangement uses TRBV5-1 and TRBJ2-1; 7 nucleotides match TRBD2. Germline CDR1 SGHRS, CDR2 YFSETQ. The CDR3 consists of 15 residues. Trimming removed 3 bases from V and 1 base from J; junction bases left unmatched: 4.

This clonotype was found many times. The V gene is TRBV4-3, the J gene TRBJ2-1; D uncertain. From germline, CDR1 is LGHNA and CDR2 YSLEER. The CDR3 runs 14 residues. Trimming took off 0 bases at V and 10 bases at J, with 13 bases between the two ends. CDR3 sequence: CASSQDRTIGEQFF. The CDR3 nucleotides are TGCGCCAGCAGCCAAGATCGGACCATTGGGGAGCAGTTCTTC.

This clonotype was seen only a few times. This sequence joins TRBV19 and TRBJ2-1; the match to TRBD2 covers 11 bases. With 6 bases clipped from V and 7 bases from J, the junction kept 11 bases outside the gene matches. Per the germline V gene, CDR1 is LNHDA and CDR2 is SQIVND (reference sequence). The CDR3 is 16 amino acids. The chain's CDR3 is CASRTQTSGTWNEQFF. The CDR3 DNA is TGTGCCAGTAGGACTCAGACTAGCGGGACTTGGAATGAGCAGTTCTTC.

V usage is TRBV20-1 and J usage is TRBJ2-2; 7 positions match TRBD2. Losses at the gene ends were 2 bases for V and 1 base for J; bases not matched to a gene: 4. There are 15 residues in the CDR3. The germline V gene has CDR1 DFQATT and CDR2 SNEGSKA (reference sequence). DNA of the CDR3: TGCAGTGCTAGACCGAGCGGGGTGAACACCGGGGAGCTGTTTTTT. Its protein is CSARPSGVNTGELFF.

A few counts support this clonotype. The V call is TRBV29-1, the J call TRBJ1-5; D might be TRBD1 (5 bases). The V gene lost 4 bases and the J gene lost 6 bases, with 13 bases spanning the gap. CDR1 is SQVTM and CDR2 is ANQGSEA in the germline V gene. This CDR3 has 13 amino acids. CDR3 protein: CSVVGVEGQPQHF. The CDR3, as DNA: TGCAGCGTTGTAGGGGTCGAGGGTCAGCCCCAGCATTTT.

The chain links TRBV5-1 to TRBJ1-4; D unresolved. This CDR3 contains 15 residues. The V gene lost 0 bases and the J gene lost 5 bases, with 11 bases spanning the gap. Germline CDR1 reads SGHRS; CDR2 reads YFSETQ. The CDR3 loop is CASSLVSSTNEKLFF. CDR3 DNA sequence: TGCGCCAGCAGCTTGGTAAGCAGCACGAATGAAAAACTGTTTTTT.

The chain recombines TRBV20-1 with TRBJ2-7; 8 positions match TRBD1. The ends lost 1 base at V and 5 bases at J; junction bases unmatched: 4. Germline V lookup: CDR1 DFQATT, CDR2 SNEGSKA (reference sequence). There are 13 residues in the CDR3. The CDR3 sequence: CSARGPGGHEQYF. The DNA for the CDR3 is TGCAGTGCTAGAGGCCCAGGGGGCCACGAGCAGTACTTC.

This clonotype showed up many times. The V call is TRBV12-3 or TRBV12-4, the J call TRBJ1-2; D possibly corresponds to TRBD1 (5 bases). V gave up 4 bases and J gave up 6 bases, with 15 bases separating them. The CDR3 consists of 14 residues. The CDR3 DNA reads TGTGCCAGCAGTTATTTCCAGGGAGTACATGGCTACACCTTC. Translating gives CASSYFQGVHGYTF.

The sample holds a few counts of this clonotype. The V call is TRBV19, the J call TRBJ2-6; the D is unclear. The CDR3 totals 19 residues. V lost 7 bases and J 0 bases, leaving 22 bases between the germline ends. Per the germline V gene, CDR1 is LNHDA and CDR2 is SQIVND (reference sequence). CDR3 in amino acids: CASTGKEQRLISGANVLTF. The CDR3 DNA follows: TGTGCCAGTACGGGCAAAGAACAGCGACTTATCTCTGGGGCCAACGTCCTGACTTTC.

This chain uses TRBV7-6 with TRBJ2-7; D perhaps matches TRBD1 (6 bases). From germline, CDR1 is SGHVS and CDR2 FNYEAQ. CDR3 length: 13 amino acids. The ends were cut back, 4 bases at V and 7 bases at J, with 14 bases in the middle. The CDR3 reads CASSSLGAREQYF. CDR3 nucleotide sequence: TGTGCCAGCAGCTCACTGGGGGCACGGGAGCAGTACTTC.

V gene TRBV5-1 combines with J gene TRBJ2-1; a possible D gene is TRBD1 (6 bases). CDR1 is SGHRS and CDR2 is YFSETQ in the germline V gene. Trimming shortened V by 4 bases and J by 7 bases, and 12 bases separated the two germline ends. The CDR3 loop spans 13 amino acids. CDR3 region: CASSKDRSNEQFF. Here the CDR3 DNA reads TGCGCCAGCAGCAAAGACAGGTCAAATGAGCAGTTCTTC.

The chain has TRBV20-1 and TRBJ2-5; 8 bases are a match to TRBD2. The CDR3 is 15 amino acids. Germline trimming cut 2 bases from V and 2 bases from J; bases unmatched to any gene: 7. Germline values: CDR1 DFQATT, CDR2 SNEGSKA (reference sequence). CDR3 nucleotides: TGCAGTGCTAGAATGGGAGGCGGGGGGCAAGAGACCCAGTACTTC. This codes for CSARMGGGGQETQYF.

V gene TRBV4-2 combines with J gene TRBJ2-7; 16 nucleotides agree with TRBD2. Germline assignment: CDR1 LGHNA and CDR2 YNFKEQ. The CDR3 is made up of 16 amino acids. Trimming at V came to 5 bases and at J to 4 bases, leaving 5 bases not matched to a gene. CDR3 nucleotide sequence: TGTGCCAGCAGCGAGGGACTAGCGGGGGGGTTTTACGAGCAGTACTTC. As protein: CASSEGLAGGFYEQYF.

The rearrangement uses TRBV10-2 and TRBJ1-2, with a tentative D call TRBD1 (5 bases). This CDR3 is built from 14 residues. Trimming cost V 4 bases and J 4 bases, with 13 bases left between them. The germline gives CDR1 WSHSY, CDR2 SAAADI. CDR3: CASSVNRRSYGYTF. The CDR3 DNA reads TGCGCCAGCAGTGTAAACAGGCGGAGCTATGGCTACACCTTC.

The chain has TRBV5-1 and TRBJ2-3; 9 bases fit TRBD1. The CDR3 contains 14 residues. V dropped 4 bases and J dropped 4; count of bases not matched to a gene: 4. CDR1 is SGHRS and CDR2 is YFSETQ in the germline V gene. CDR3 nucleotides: TGCGCCAGCAGCGCCGGGACAGGGTCAGATACGCAGTATTTT. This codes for CASSAGTGSDTQYF.

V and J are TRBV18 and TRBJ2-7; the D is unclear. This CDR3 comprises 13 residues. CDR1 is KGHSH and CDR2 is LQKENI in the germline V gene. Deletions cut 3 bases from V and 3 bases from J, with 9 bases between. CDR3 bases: TGTGCCAGCTCACCCTCCCAGCTCTACGAGCAGTACTTC. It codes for CASSPSQLYEQYF.

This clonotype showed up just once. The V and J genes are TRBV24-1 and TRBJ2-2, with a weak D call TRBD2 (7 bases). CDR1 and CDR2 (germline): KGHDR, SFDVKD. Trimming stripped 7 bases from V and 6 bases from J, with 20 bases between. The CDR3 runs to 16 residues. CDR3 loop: CATRSGGTAVSGELFF. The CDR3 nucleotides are TGTGCCACCAGGTCGGGGGGCACGGCGGTATCCGGGGAGCTGTTTTTT.

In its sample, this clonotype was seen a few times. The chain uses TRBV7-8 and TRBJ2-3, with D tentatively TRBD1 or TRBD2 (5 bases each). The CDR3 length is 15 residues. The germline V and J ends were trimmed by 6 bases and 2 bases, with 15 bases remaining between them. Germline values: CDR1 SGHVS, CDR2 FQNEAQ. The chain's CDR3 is CASSLNGADTDTQYF. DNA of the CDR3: TGTGCCAGCAGTTTAAACGGGGCAGACACAGATACGCAGTATTTT.

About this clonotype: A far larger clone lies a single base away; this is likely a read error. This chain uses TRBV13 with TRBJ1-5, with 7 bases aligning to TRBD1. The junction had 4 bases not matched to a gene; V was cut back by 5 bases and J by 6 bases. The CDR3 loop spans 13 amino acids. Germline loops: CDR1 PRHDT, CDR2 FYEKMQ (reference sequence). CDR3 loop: CASSLDRTQPQHF. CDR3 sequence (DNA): TGTGCCAGCAGCCTGGACAGGACTCAGCCCCAGCATTTT.

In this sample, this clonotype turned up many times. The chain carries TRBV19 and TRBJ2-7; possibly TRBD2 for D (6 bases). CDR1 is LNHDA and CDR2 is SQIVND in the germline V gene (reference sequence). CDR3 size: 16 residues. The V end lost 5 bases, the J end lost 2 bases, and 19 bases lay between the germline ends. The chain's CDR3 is CASSPSGGTVAYEQYF. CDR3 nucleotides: TGTGCCAGTAGTCCCTCCGGAGGGACGGTCGCCTACGAGCAGTACTTC. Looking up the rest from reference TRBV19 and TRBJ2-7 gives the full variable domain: DGGITQSPKYLFRKEGQNVTLSCEQNLNHDAMYWYRQDPGQGLRLIYYSQIVNDFQKGDIAEGYSVSREKKESFPLTVTSAQKNPTAFYLCASSPSGGTVAYEQYFGPGTRLTVT.

CDR3 sequence reads: CASGSGLAAWDEQFF. CDR3 in DNA: TGTGCCAGCGGCTCTGGGCTAGCGGCCTGGGATGAGCAGTTCTTC. The chain carries TRBV6-1 and TRBJ2-1; 7 nucleotides line up with TRBD2. The germline CDR1 and CDR2 sequences are MNHNS and SASEGT. CDR3 length: 15 amino acids. J gave up 8 bases and V 8 bases, and 15 bases lay outside the gene matches.

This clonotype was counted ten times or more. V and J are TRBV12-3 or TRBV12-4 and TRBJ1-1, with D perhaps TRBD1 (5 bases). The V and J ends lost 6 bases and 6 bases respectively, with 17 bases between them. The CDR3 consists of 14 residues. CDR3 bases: TGTGCCAGCAGGGTCCCGGGACTGTTCGCTGAAGCTTTCTTT. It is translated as CASRVPGLFAEAFF.

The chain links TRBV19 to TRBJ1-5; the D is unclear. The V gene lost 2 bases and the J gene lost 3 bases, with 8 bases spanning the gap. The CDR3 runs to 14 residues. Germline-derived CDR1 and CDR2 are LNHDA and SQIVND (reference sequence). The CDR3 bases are TGTGCCAGTAGTATAAATTCAGCCAATCAGCCCCAGCATTTT. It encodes CASSINSANQPQHF.

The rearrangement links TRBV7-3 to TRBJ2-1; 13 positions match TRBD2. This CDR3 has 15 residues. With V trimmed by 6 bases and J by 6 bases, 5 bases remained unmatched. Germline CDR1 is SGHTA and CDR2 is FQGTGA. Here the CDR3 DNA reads TGTGCCAGCAGTCACGGACTAGCGGGAGTCAATGAGCAGTTCTTC. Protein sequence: CASSHGLAGVNEQFF. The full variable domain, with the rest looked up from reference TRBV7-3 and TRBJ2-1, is GAGVSQTPSNKVTEKGKYVELRCDPISGHTALYWYRQSLGQGPEFLIYFQGTGAADDSGLPNDRFFAVRPEGSVSTLKIQRTERGDSAVYLCASSHGLAGVNEQFFGPGTRLTVL.